The source of this T cell receptor beta chain is a study of identical twins. TCRdb redid the calling of the 5' RACE reads with MiXCR, one entry per CDR3 protein. The sample includes 750,000 to 950,000 distinct CDR3 sequences, over 9% of them seen just once. In addition, the sample was reused for a study of yellow fever vaccine responses in identical twins. That work states: Twins' vaccine T cell responses reportedly seemed partly convergent and partly personalized.

Sequencing used PBMCs. The TCR comes from a woman aged 18-29 years in good health.

The CDR3 coding sequence is TGTGCCAGCAGCGTAGGACTCAGAAACAATGAGCAGTTCTTC. Its protein is CASSVGLRNNEQFF. V usage is TRBV9 and J usage is TRBJ2-1; unclear D gene. There are 14 residues in the CDR3. CDR1 is SGDLS and CDR2 is YYNGEE in the germline V gene. V was cut by 0 bases and J by 5 bases, with 9 bases left in between.